The rows below give T cell receptor beta chains drawn from one sample of a study of T-cell memory formation after mild COVID-19. Each CDR3 protein is one row after TCRdb ran MiXCR on the 5' RACE reads. Seen here are tens of thousands of distinct CDR3 sequences, roughly a sixth observed once, and the top ten hold roughly 30%. Material: PBMCs or a T cell subset sorted from them (not recorded which). The receptors shown here come from an adult woman who had mild COVID-19 (a few samples of this study predate the infection). Cell type and time point are not known. Each CDR3 is given with its conserved first and last residue. The D gene is left open where the match is weak. For some rows the clone size is stated as once, few or many, or as a class when expanded; others skip it.

d_gene,abundance,v_gene,j_gene,CDR3nt,CDR3aa
TRBD1,few,TRBV12-3/TRBV12-4,TRBJ2-5,TGTGCCAGCAGCATAAGGTGGACAGGGGTTTCGTGGGAGACCCAGTACTTC,CASSIRWTGVSWETQYF
TRBD1,.,TRBV20-1,TRBJ1-1,TGCAGTGCTAGACCAGGGGGGACTGAAGCTTTCTTT,CSARPGGTEAFF
.,.,TRBV6-5,TRBJ2-1,TGTGCCAGCAGTTATGGGCGTGTGAGTGAGCAGTTCTTC,CASSYGRVSEQFF
.,few,TRBV29-1,TRBJ2-1,TGCAGCGTTGAAGGCCTACAGGGAACATCGTACAATGAGCAGTTCTTC,CSVEGLQGTSYNEQFF
.,few,TRBV9,TRBJ1-5,TGTGCCAGCAGCGTAGAAGGGGTTAGCAATCAGCCCCAGCATTTT,CASSVEGVSNQPQHF
TRBD2,.,TRBV19,TRBJ2-5,TGTGCCAGTAGCCCTGGACTAGTGATGGAGACCCAGTACTTC,CASSPGLVMETQYF
TRBD2,few,TRBV6-5,TRBJ2-7,TGTGCCAGCAGTTACGGGGGGCTAGCGGGGAAAAACTACGAGCAGTACTTC,CASSYGGLAGKNYEQYF
.,few,TRBV27,TRBJ2-7,TGTGCCACCCGACCCTCGGACAGCTACTACGAGCAGTACTTC,CATRPSDSYYEQYF
.,.,TRBV14,TRBJ2-1,TGTGCCAGCAGCCAAGACCTCTCTAGAGTCTACAATGAGCAGTTCTTC,CASSQDLSRVYNEQFF
TRBD2,.,TRBV27,TRBJ2-2,TGTGCCAGCAGTTTAGCGGGGGGTGTCACCGGGGAGCTGTTTTTT,CASSLAGGVTGELFF
.,.,TRBV7-9,TRBJ2-7,TGTGCCAGCAGCTTAGATGCAGGGGTTGCCTACGAGCAGTACTTC,CASSLDAGVAYEQYF
.,few,TRBV5-1,TRBJ2-3,TGCGCCAGCAGCTCCGGACTGTATAGCACAGATACGCAGTATTTT,CASSSGLYSTDTQYF
.,many,TRBV7-2,TRBJ2-1,TGTGCCAGCAGCTTAGGGAGCAGGTCCTACAATGAGCAGTTCTTC,CASSLGSRSYNEQFF
.,few,TRBV7-9,TRBJ2-1,TGTGCCAGCAGCTCAGAGGGGGACTCCCACAATGAGCAGTTCTTC,CASSSEGDSHNEQFF
.,few,TRBV9,TRBJ1-2,TGTGCCAGCAGCGTTGGCAGCTACTATGGCTACACCTTC,CASSVGSYYGYTF
.,few,TRBV29-1,TRBJ2-7,TGCAGCGTTGTTGAGGACTACGAGCAGTACTTC,CSVVEDYEQYF
TRBD1,few,TRBV19,TRBJ1-1,TGTGCCAGTAGTCCCTGGACAGGGCACACTGAAGCTTTCTTT,CASSPWTGHTEAFF
.,few,TRBV4-3,TRBJ2-2,TGCGCCAGCAGCCCGGTGAGGTTGGGAACCGGGGAGCTGTTTTTT,CASSPVRLGTGELFF
TRBD1,few,TRBV9,TRBJ1-2,TGTGCCAGCAGCGTAGTACGGACAGGGGATAACTATGGCTACACCTTC,CASSVVRTGDNYGYTF
.,once,TRBV9,TRBJ1-2,TGTGCGACGTCAGGACCGTATGGCTACACCTTC,CATSGPYGYTF
TRBD1,.,TRBV7-9,TRBJ2-1,TGTGCCAGCAGCTCTGGGACAGACTATCTCGATGAGCAGTTCTTC,CASSSGTDYLDEQFF
TRBD2,many,TRBV29-1,TRBJ2-7,TGCAGCGTTGAAGGTCTAGCGGGGTACGAGCAGTACTTC,CSVEGLAGYEQYF
.,few,TRBV20-1,TRBJ2-6,TGCAGTGCTAGTGGGCCTGGGGCCAACGTCCTGACTTTC,CSASGPGANVLTF
.,.,TRBV4-1,TRBJ1-1,TGCGCCAGCAGCCAAGGGGGCCCTGAGGCTTTCTTT,CASSQGGPEAFF
TRBD1,few,TRBV7-9,TRBJ1-4,TGTGCCAGCAGCGCCCCCGGGACAGGGAAAGAAAAACTGTTTTTT,CASSAPGTGKEKLFF
.,few,TRBV4-3,TRBJ2-7,TGCGCCAGCAGCGGTCGTGGGGGGGCGCTGAACGAGCAGTACTTC,CASSGRGGALNEQYF
.,few,TRBV7-9,TRBJ2-7,TGTGCCAGCAGCCCAACTGGCGGGATGTACGAGCAGTACTTC,CASSPTGGMYEQYF
TRBD1,.,TRBV5-1,TRBJ2-2,TGCGCCAGCAGCTGGACAGGGATGAACACCGGGGAGCTGTTTTTT,CASSWTGMNTGELFF
TRBD2,.,TRBV7-2,TRBJ2-1,TGTGCCAGCAGCTTTGTCGGCGGGGGGGCCTACAATGAGCAGTTCTTC,CASSFVGGGAYNEQFF
.,.,TRBV4-3,TRBJ2-4,TGCGCCAGCAGCCAAGACACCCTGAGGGGGGACAGAGAAAACATTCAGTACTTC,CASSQDTLRGDRENIQYF
TRBD1,.,TRBV2,TRBJ1-2,TGTGCCAGCAGTCTATACGGGACAGCATATGGCTACACCTTC,CASSLYGTAYGYTF